This T cell receptor (beta chain) was sequenced during a study of shared T cell receptors in the human thymus. V lost 3 bases and J 3 bases, leaving 8 bases between the germline ends. The length of the CDR3 is 13 residues. Germline CDR1 MNHEY, CDR2 SMNVEV (reference sequence). Produced via immunoSEQ multiplex PCR; TCRdb's table is partial and in-frame only. Of 600,000 or so clones listed, about 87% are singletons. These data were also reused for a study on human thymus T cells.

The specimen sequenced was thymocytes. The TCR originated in a boy younger than two with a congenital heart defect. This chain connects TRBV27 to TRBJ1-2, with D perhaps matching TRBD1 (6 bases). In DNA, the CDR3 is TGTGCCAGCAGTTTGGCAGGGGACTATGGCTACACCTTC. Its translation is CASSLAGDYGYTF.